What follows are 31 T cell receptor beta chains derived from one specimen sequenced in a study of T cells in Graves' hyperthyroidism and ophthalmopathy. The investigators amplified TCR beta CDR3 regions from RNA transcripts. RT-PCR in the first round (using the HTBI primer set) targeted the TCR CDR3. TCRdb reanalysed the multiplex PCR reads using MiXCR and keeps one entry per CDR3 protein. This table holds under 400,000 distinct CDR3 sequences, 15% to 18% found once. Material: blood. Receptor source: a woman between 18 and 29 years old with Graves' hyperthyroidism that later progressed to Graves' ophthalmopathy.

This sequence joins TRBV7-9 and TRBJ2-1; D perhaps matches TRBD2 (5 bases). Trimming stripped 5 bases from V and 7 bases from J, with 9 bases between. From germline, CDR1 is SEHNR and CDR2 FQNEAQ (reference sequence). The length of the CDR3 is 12 residues. CDR3 in amino acids: CASSASPNEQFF. DNA of the CDR3: TGTGCCAGCAGCGCTAGCCCGAATGAGCAGTTCTTC.

The genes are TRBV28 and TRBJ2-3, with 7 nucleotides matching TRBD2. With 7 bases clipped from V and 9 bases from J, the junction kept 10 bases outside the gene matches. This CDR3 spans 13 amino acids. Germline CDR1 is MDHEN and CDR2 is SYDVKM. The CDR3 is CASTLRDYRTQYF. DNA of the CDR3: TGTGCCAGCACCCTCAGGGACTATAGAACGCAGTATTTT.

In its sample, this clonotype was seen many times. The CDR3 here is CASSTGQGAGEQYF. The CDR3 nucleotides are TGCGCCAGCAGCACGGGACAGGGGGCTGGCGAGCAGTACTTC. The chain uses TRBV5-1 and TRBJ2-7; 12 bases align to TRBD1. V was pared by 4 bases and J by 6 bases, with 5 bases of the junction left unmatched. The CDR3 runs to 14 residues. Germline assignment: CDR1 SGHRS and CDR2 YFSETQ.

V and J are TRBV7-9 and TRBJ2-2, with D perhaps matching TRBD1 or TRBD2 (5 bases each). Germline V gene lookup returns CDR1 SEHNR and CDR2 FQNEAQ (reference sequence). The CDR3 extends over 16 amino acids. V was cut by 5 bases and J by 4 bases, with 17 bases left in between. The CDR3, as DNA: TGTGCCAGCAGCGCAGTAGGGACCCAGTCCACCGGGGAGCTGTTTTTT. Protein product: CASSAVGTQSTGELFF.

A few counts support this clonotype. The chain is built from TRBV24-1 and TRBJ2-3; 7 bases align to TRBD1. The germline V gene has CDR1 KGHDR and CDR2 SFDVKD. Germline trimming cut 4 bases from V and 2 bases from J; bases unmatched to any gene: 8. The CDR3 length is 16 residues. This chain's CDR3 is CATSEGSGQTTDTQYF. DNA for the CDR3: TGTGCCACCAGTGAGGGGTCGGGACAGACCACAGATACGCAGTATTTT.

Many counts were recorded for this clonotype. The chain couples TRBV2 to TRBJ2-2; D is perhaps TRBD1 or TRBD2 (5 bases each). The CDR3 has 14 residues. Germline CDR1 reads SNHLY; CDR2 reads FYNNEI. The V end lost 11 bases, the J end lost 0 bases, and 13 bases lay between the germline ends. The CDR3 loop is CAGRDRTNTGELFF. The CDR3 DNA is TGTGCCGGACGGGACCGAACGAACACCGGGGAGCTGTTTTTT.

This clonotype was seen at least ten times. The chain carries TRBV7-9 and TRBJ2-7; D not resolved. The CDR3 length is 14 residues. Germline V gene sequence: CDR1 SEHNR, CDR2 FQNEAQ (reference sequence). V lost 8 bases and J 6 bases, leaving 20 bases between the germline ends. The CDR3 nucleotides read TGTGCCAGCTCTTCCTCGACGGTTTCCCGCGAGCAGTACTTC. Amino acids: CASSSSTVSREQYF.

This clonotype was counted at least ten times. The chain employs TRBV15 and TRBJ1-2; D remains ambiguous. Germline V CDR1 and CDR2: LNHNV, YYDKDF (reference sequence). V was clipped by 3 bases and J by 6 bases, with 14 bases between them. The CDR3 has 14 amino acids. In DNA, the CDR3 is TGTGCCACCAGCAGTGGTGGGGAGAAGGATGGCTACACCTTC. It is translated as CATSSGGEKDGYTF.

The rearrangement joins TRBV7-9 to TRBJ1-1, with D maybe TRBD1 (5 bases). The CDR3 totals 11 residues. Germline assignment: CDR1 SEHNR and CDR2 FQNEAQ (reference sequence). V dropped 9 bases and J dropped 11 bases, with 16 bases sitting between them. CDR3 region: CARSSGTLAFF. In DNA, the CDR3 is TGTGCCAGAAGTTCCGGGACTTTGGCTTTCTTT.

The table lists this clonotype with many counts. This chain connects TRBV6-5 to TRBJ2-3; no clear D. The CDR3 totals 15 residues. Germline CDR1 and CDR2: MNHEY and SVGAGI. V lost 2 bases and J lost 2, with 11 bases in between. In DNA form, the CDR3 reads TGTGCCAGCAGTTACACAGAGAACCCCACAGATACGCAGTATTTT. Its protein is CASSYTENPTDTQYF.

Ten or more counts support this clonotype. The chain joins TRBV27 to TRBJ2-3; D is unclear. CDR3 length: 14 residues. Per germline, CDR1 MNHEY and CDR2 SMNVEV (reference sequence). V was cut by 0 bases and J by 0 bases, with 4 bases left in between. In nucleotides, the CDR3 is TGTGCCAGCAGTTTATCACAGAGCACAGATACGCAGTATTTT. This codes for CASSLSQSTDTQYF.

The chain combines TRBV7-9 with TRBJ1-4, with D perhaps TRBD1 (5 bases). The V gene lost 4 bases and the J gene lost 8 bases, with 17 bases spanning the gap. Germline loops: CDR1 SEHNR, CDR2 FQNEAQ (reference sequence). CDR3 length: 15 residues. The DNA of the CDR3 is TGTGCCAGCAGCTCTAAACCGGGACGTATGGAAAAACTGTTTTTT. Its protein is CASSSKPGRMEKLFF.

The gene calls are TRBV4-2 and TRBJ2-5; TRBD2 matches at 7 bases. Trimming took 0 bases from V and 5 from J; bases not matched to a gene: 9. There are 16 residues in the CDR3. CDR1 LGHNA and CDR2 YNFKEQ come from the germline V gene. The CDR3 region has the DNA TGTGCCAGCAGCCAAGAAACCGGGGGGTCGCGCGAGACCCAGTACTTC. Amino acids: CASSQETGGSRETQYF.

At least ten counts were recorded for this clonotype. The chain links TRBV15 to TRBJ2-3; D ambiguous. Trimming took 0 bases from V and 5 from J, leaving 6 bases between them. This CDR3 region has 13 residues. Germline CDR1 LNHNV, CDR2 YYDKDF (reference sequence). CDR3 sequence reads: CATSREVGDTQYF. The CDR3 DNA reads as TGTGCCACCAGCAGAGAGGTCGGAGATACGCAGTATTTT.

This clonotype was found many times. This rearrangement joins TRBV7-9 to TRBJ1-2; D not resolved. In germline, CDR1 is SEHNR, CDR2 FQNEAQ (reference sequence). V was trimmed by 5 bases and J by 6 bases, leaving 16 bases between them. The CDR3 spans 14 residues. CDR3 DNA: TGTGCCAGCAGCCCCCACCCCGGGTATAATGGCTACACCTTC. It encodes CASSPHPGYNGYTF. Looking up the rest from reference TRBV7-9 and TRBJ1-2 gives the full variable domain: DTGVSQNPRHKITKRGQNVTFRCDPISEHNRLYWYRQTLGQGPEFLTYFQNEAQLEKSRLLSDRFSAERPKGSFSTLEIQRTEQGDSAMYLCASSPHPGYNGYTFGSGTRLTVV.

Ten or more counts support this clonotype. V gene TRBV3-1 combines with J gene TRBJ2-7; TRBD1 aligns across 9 bases. The germline CDR1 and CDR2 sequences are LGHDT and YNNKEL (reference sequence). The CDR3 has 13 residues. After removal of 2 bases from V and 6 bases from J, the junction contained 2 bases not matched to a gene. The CDR3 nucleotides read TGTGCCAGCAGCCAATGGACAGGGGTCGAGCAGTACTTC. Its translation: CASSQWTGVEQYF.

In this sample, this clonotype turned up many times. The V call is TRBV20-1, the J call TRBJ2-3, with a tentative D call TRBD1 (6 bases). The CDR3 totals 16 residues. CDR1 is DFQATT, CDR2 SNEGSKA, per germline (reference sequence). V was cut by 2 bases and J by 2 bases, with 17 bases left in between. CDR3 in amino acids: CSARSTDSSPTDTQYF. The CDR3 DNA reads as TGCAGTGCTAGATCCACGGACAGTAGTCCCACAGATACGCAGTATTTT.

This chain uses TRBV28 with TRBJ2-1; 7 bases fit TRBD1. The trim removed 5 bases at V and 4 bases at J, leaving 17 bases unmatched. Germline assignment: CDR1 MDHEN and CDR2 SYDVKM. CDR3 length: 18 amino acids. The CDR3 DNA reads as TGTGCCAGCAGTCCCACCTCTTACCGGGACAGCAATTACAATGAGCAGTTCTTC. This sequence encodes CASSPTSYRDSNYNEQFF. Supplemented by reference TRBV28 and TRBJ2-1, the full variable domain reads DVKVTQSSRYLVKRTGEKVFLECVQDMDHENMFWYRQDPGLGLRLIYFSYDVKMKEKGDIPEGYSVSREKKERFSLILESASTNQTSMYLCASSPTSYRDSNYNEQFFGPGTRLTVL.

This clonotype was counted many times. V usage is TRBV28 and J usage is TRBJ2-7, with 9 bases lining up with TRBD1. The J segment lost 0 bases and the V segment lost 4 bases, leaving 4 bases of the junction unmatched. The CDR3 spans 15 residues. CDR1 is MDHEN, CDR2 SYDVKM, per germline. CDR3 coding DNA: TGTGCCAGCAGTTCCGGGACAGGGATCTCCTACGAGCAGTACTTC. It is translated as CASSSGTGISYEQYF.

This clonotype has only one observation. The V and J genes are TRBV7-9 and TRBJ2-3, with D unresolved. V was cut by 1 base and J by 1 base, with 12 bases left in between. Per germline, CDR1 SEHNR and CDR2 FQNEAQ (reference sequence). The CDR3 runs to 16 residues. CDR3 protein: CASSLGRSIRTDTQYF. The CDR3 DNA sequence: TGTGCCAGCAGCTTAGGTCGTAGTATACGCACAGATACGCAGTATTTT.

In this sample, this clonotype turned up a few times. One end of the junction fails to match germline, which may point to a read error. This chain joins TRBV7-9 and TRBJ2-1; TRBD2 agrees at 11 bases. The CDR3 totals 15 residues. Germline V gene data show CDR1 as SEHNR and CDR2 as FQNEAQ (reference sequence). CDR3 residues: CASSFPGLADNGQFF. CDR3 bases: TGTGCCAGCAGCTTCCCGGGACTAGCGGACAATGGGCAGTTCTTC.

The V call is TRBV9, the J call TRBJ2-1, with TRBD2 identical over 7 bases. Germline V lookup: CDR1 SGDLS, CDR2 YYNGEE. The CDR3 has 15 amino acids. With V trimmed by 0 bases and J by 6 bases, 6 bases remained unmatched. The CDR3 DNA reads as TGTGCCAGCAGCGTAGATGGACTAGAGGGCAATGAGCAGTTCTTC. This sequence encodes CASSVDGLEGNEQFF.

This chain connects TRBV4-1 to TRBJ2-7, with D maybe TRBD1 (6 bases). This CDR3 spans 14 amino acids. The germline CDR1 and CDR2 sequences are MGHRA and YSYEKL. V shed 4 bases and J shed 5 bases, with 15 bases lying between them. The CDR3 sequence is CASSPTGSIDEQYF. The DNA of the CDR3 is TGCGCCAGCAGCCCGACAGGATCTATCGACGAGCAGTACTTC.

Ten or more counts support this clonotype. Written as DNA, the CDR3 is TGTGCCAGCAGTTTCTTCGGGACAGTCCTAATTGAGCAGTACTTC. Protein: CASSFFGTVLIEQYF. The chain carries TRBV28 and TRBJ2-7; 7 bases align to TRBD1. The ends lost 3 bases at V and 7 bases at J; junction bases unmatched: 12. CDR1 MDHEN and CDR2 SYDVKM come from the germline V gene. This CDR3 contains 15 residues. Full variable domain (missing parts from reference TRBV28 and TRBJ2-7): DVKVTQSSRYLVKRTGEKVFLECVQDMDHENMFWYRQDPGLGLRLIYFSYDVKMKEKGDIPEGYSVSREKKERFSLILESASTNQTSMYLCASSFFGTVLIEQYFGPGTRLTVT.

This clonotype was found many times. The chain employs TRBV10-2 and TRBJ2-1, with TRBD2 identical over 9 bases. This CDR3 spans 15 amino acids. Germline V gives CDR1 WSHSY, CDR2 SAAADI. J was trimmed by 7 bases and V by 2 bases; bases with no gene match: 6. The CDR3 nucleotides are TGCGCCAGCAGTGAGGGTAGCGGGAGTGGGAATGAGCAGTTCTTC. Translating gives CASSEGSGSGNEQFF.

This clonotype came up many times. This chain uses TRBV7-2 with TRBJ2-7; 12 bases align to TRBD2. The CDR3 has 15 amino acids. V dropped 4 bases and J dropped 5; count of bases not matched to a gene: 6. Germline assignment: CDR1 SGHTA and CDR2 FQGNSA. CDR3 DNA: TGTGCCAGCAGCTCCCGACTAGCGGGAGACCACGAGCAGTACTTC. It specifies CASSSRLAGDHEQYF.

Only a few counts were recorded for this clonotype. The chain recombines TRBV9 with TRBJ2-7; D is possibly TRBD1 (5 bases). Looked up from germline, CDR1 is SGDLS and CDR2 is YYNGEE. CDR3 size: 15 residues. V was shortened by 0 bases and J by 1 base, with 11 bases between the two germline ends. The DNA of the CDR3 is TGTGCCAGCAGCGTAGCTGGGGCAGGTTCCTACGAGCAGTACTTC. Translation gives CASSVAGAGSYEQYF.

This clonotype was counted ten times or more. This rearrangement joins TRBV7-2 to TRBJ2-5, with D unclear. Germline lookup yields CDR1 SGHTA and CDR2 FQGNSA. CDR3 length: 13 amino acids. V dropped 3 bases and J dropped 4 bases, with 9 bases sitting between them. In DNA, the CDR3 is TGTGCCAGCAGCTTCTGGGTGGGAGAGACCCAGTACTTC. Amino acid sequence: CASSFWVGETQYF. The whole variable domain, filled in from reference TRBV7-2 and TRBJ2-5, reads GAGVSQSPSNKVTEKGKDVELRCDPISGHTALYWYRQSLGQGLEFLIYFQGNSAPDKSGLPSDRFSAERTGGSVSTLTIQRTQQEDSAVYLCASSFWVGETQYFGPGTRLLVL.

This clonotype was seen repeatedly, ten times or more. The V gene is TRBV5-1, the J gene TRBJ2-1; weak D call: TRBD2 (5 bases). The V end was cut by 0 bases, the J end by 6 bases, with 13 bases between. The CDR3 consists of 15 residues. CDR1 is SGHRS and CDR2 is YFSETQ in the germline V gene. The CDR3 sequence is CASSLAGLPGNEQFF. CDR3 nucleotide sequence: TGCGCCAGCAGCTTGGCAGGACTCCCGGGCAATGAGCAGTTCTTC. Filled out from reference TRBV5-1 and TRBJ2-1, the complete variable domain reads KAGVTQTPRYLIKTRGQQVTLSCSPISGHRSVSWYQQTPGQGLQFLFEYFSETQRNKGNFPGRFSGRQFSNSRSEMNVSTLELGDSALYLCASSLAGLPGNEQFFGPGTRLTVL.

There are a few counts of this clonotype. As DNA, the CDR3 is TGTGCCAGCAATAGCTGGACAGGGATCGATCAGCCCCAGCATTTT. Its protein product is CASNSWTGIDQPQHF. The chain links TRBV2 to TRBJ1-5; 8 positions match TRBD1. This CDR3 has 15 residues. Germline assignment: CDR1 SNHLY and CDR2 FYNNEI. The junction had 10 bases not matched to a gene; V was cut back by 7 bases and J by 5 bases.

This clonotype appeared many times. The chain recombines TRBV28 with TRBJ2-3; 7 nucleotides match TRBD2. The trim removed 5 bases at V and 2 bases at J, leaving 4 bases unmatched. The length of the CDR3 is 14 residues. Germline values: CDR1 MDHEN, CDR2 SYDVKM. CDR3 in amino acids: CASSGAGATDTQYF. CDR3 sequence (DNA): TGTGCCAGCAGTGGGGCGGGAGCCACAGATACGCAGTATTTT.